The entry below describes one TCR beta chain. The data belong to a study of blood T cell repertoires in COVID-19. Study-wide context: COVID-19 samples collected from the United States, Italy and Spain covered acute and convalescent phases. Sources were T cells, B-cell-depleted T cells, or PBMCs; the material itself was cDNA or gDNA.

Assay: immunoSEQ multiplex PCR; the TCRdb copy retains only in-frame clones and omits some. The sample holds around 330,000 clones, approximately 91% seen once. The germline CDR1 and CDR2 sequences are LGHDT and YNNKEL (reference sequence). The CDR3 extends over 15 amino acids. Trimming at V came to 1 base and at J to 9 bases, leaving 4 bases not matched to a gene. Sequencing input: PBMCs or T cells enriched from blood (not recorded which). The source is a woman aged 40-49 years who had recovered from COVID-19. The rearrangement joins TRBV3-1 (or the pseudogene TRBV3-2) to TRBJ1-6; 9 bases map to TRBD1. CDR3 nucleotide sequence: TGTGCCAGCAGCCAAGCACAGGGGGCCAGTTCACCCCTCCACTTT. Residues: CASSQAQGASSPLHF.